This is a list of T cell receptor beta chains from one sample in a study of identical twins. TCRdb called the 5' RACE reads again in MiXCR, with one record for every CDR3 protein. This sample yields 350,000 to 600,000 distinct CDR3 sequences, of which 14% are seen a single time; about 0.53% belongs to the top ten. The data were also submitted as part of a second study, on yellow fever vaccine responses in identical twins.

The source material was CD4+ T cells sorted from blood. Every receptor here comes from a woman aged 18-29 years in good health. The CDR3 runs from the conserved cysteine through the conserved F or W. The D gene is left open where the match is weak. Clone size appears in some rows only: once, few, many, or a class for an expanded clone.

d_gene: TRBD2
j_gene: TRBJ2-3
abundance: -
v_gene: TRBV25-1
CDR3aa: CASSPASGGHTQYF
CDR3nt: TGTGCCAGCAGCCCGGCTAGCGGGGGGCATACGCAGTATTTT

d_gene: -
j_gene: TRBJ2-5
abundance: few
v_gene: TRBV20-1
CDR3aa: CSASLQGHETQYF
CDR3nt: TGCAGTGCTAGTTTGCAGGGTCACGAGACCCAGTACTTC

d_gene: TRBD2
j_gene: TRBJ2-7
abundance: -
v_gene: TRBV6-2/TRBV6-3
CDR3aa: CASSYSVAGGGWYF
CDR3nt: TGTGCCAGCAGTTACTCCGTAGCGGGCGGTGGATGGTACTTC

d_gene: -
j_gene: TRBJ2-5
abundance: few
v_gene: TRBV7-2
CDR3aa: CASSLARGNQETQYF
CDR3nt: TGTGCCAGCAGCTTAGCCAGGGGCAACCAAGAGACCCAGTACTTC

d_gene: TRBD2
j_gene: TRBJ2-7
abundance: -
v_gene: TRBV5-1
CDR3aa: CASSLEGLVYHEQYF
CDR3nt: TGCGCCAGCAGCTTGGAGGGACTAGTGTACCACGAGCAGTACTTC

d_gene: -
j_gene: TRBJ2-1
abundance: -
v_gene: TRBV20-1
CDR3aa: CSAREAKSGSDNEQFF
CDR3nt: TGCAGTGCTAGAGAGGCAAAAAGCGGATCGGACAATGAGCAGTTCTTC

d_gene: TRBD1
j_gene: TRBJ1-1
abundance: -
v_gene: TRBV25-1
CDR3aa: CASSELDRPNTEAFF
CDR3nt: TGTGCCAGCAGTGAATTGGACAGGCCGAACACTGAAGCTTTCTTT

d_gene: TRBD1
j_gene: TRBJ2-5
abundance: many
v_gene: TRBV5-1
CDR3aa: CASSGTVQETQYF
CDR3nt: TGCGCCAGCAGCGGGACAGTACAAGAGACCCAGTACTTC

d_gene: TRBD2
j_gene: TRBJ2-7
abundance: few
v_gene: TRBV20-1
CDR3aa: CSARGGTSGSYEQYF
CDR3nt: TGCAGTGCTAGAGGGGGGACTAGCGGGAGTTACGAGCAGTACTTC

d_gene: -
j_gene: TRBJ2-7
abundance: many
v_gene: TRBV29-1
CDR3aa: CSAWDNEQYF
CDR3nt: TGCAGCGCTTGGGACAACGAGCAGTACTTC

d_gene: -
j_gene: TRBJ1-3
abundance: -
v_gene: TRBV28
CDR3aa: CASTIGFGGISGNTIYF
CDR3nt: TGTGCCAGCACCATAGGGTTCGGAGGGATTTCTGGAAACACCATATATTTT

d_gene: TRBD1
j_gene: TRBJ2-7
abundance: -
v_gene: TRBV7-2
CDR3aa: CASSLDLRTGDEQYF
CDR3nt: TGTGCCAGCAGCTTAGACTTAAGGACAGGGGACGAGCAGTACTTC

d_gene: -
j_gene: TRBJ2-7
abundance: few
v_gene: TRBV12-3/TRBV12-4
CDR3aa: CASSPNPGPRRTYEQYF
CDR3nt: TGTGCCAGCAGTCCTAACCCCGGGCCGAGAAGGACCTACGAGCAGTACTTC

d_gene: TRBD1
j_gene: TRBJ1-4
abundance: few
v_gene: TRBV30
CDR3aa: CAWTLGQGDEKLFF
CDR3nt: TGTGCCTGGACCCTGGGACAGGGTGATGAAAAACTGTTTTTT

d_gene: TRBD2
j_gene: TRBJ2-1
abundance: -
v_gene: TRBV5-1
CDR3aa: CASSSPGLAGGEQFF
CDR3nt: TGCGCCAGCAGCTCTCCGGGACTAGCGGGGGGTGAGCAGTTCTTC

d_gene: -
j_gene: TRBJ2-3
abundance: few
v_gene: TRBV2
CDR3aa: CASRLASGTDTQYF
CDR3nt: TGTGCCAGCAGACTAGCCAGTGGGACAGATACGCAGTATTTT

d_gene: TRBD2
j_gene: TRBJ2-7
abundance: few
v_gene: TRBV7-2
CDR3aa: CASSLGGTRAYEQYF
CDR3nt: TGTGCCAGCAGCTTAGGAGGGACTAGAGCCTACGAGCAGTACTTC

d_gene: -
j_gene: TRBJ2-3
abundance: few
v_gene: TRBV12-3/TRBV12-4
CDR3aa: CASSLMGGGSKSDTQYF
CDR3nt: TGTGCCAGCAGCCTGATGGGGGGGGGCAGTAAGTCAGATACGCAGTATTTT

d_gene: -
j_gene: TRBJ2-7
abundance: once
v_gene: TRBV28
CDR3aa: CASRGGDEQYF
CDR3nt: TGTGCCAGCAGAGGCGGGGACGAGCAGTACTTC

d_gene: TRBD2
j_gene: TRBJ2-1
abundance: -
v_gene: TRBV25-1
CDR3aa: CASSISGSRSYNEQFF
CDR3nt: TGTGCCAGCAGTATTAGCGGGAGTAGATCCTACAATGAGCAGTTCTTC

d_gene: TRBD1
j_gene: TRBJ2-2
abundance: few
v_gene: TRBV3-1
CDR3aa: CASSPLGQGAGELFF
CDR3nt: TGTGCCAGCAGCCCCTTAGGACAGGGGGCCGGGGAGCTGTTTTTT

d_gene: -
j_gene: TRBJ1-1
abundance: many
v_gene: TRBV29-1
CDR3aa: CSVGGGTPTFEAFF
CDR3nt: TGCAGCGTTGGCGGAGGGACCCCTACATTTGAAGCTTTCTTT

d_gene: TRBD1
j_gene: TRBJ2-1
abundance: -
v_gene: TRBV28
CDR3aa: CASSLLPGQGTNNEQFF
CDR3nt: TGTGCCAGCAGTTTATTACCGGGACAGGGTACAAACAATGAGCAGTTCTTC

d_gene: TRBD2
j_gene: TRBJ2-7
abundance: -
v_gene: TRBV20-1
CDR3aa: CSALLAGIYEQYF
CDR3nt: TGCAGTGCTCTACTAGCGGGGATTTACGAGCAGTACTTC

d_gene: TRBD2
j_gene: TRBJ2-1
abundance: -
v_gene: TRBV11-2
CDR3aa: CASSLGPGLAGPYYNEQFF
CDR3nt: TGTGCCAGCAGCTTAGGACCGGGACTAGCGGGACCGTACTACAATGAGCAGTTCTTC